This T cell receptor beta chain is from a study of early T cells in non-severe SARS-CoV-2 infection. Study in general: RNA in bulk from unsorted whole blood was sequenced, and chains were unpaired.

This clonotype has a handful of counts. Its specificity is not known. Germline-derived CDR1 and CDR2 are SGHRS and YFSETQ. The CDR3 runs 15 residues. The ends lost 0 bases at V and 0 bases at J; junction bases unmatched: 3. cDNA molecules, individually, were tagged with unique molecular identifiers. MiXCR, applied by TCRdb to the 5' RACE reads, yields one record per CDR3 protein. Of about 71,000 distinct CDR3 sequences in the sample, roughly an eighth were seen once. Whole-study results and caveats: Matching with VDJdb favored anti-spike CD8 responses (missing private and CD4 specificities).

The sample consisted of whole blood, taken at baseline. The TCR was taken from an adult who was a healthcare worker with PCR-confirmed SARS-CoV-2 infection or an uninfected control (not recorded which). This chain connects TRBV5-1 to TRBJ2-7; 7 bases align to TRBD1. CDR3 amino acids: CASSLGQGYSYEQYF. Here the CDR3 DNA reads TGCGCCAGCAGCTTGGGACAGGGCTACTCCTACGAGCAGTACTTC.